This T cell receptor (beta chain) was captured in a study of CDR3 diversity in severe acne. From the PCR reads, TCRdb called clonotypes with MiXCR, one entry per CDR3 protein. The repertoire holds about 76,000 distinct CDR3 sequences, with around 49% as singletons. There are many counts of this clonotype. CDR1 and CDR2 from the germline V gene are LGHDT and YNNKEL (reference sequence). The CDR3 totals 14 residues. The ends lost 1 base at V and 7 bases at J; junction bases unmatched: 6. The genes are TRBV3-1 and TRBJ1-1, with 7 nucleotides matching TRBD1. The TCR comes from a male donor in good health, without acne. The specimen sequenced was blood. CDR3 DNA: TGTGCCAGCAGCCAAGCACAGGGGAGGATTGAAGCTTTCTTT. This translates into CASSQAQGRIEAFF.